Listed here are 29 T cell receptor beta chains from one sample, sequenced in a study of T cells after yellow fever vaccination. Using its own MiXCR run on the 5' RACE reads, TCRdb lists one record per CDR3 protein. The profile shows some 390,000 distinct CDR3 sequences, 18% of them singletons. Source: PBMCs, taken before the yellow fever booster vaccination. All receptors come from a man aged 18 to 30 who received the YFV17D yellow fever vaccine.

The chain uses TRBV7-9 and TRBJ2-3; D is unclear. Germline CDR1 and CDR2: SEHNR and FQNEAQ (reference sequence). This CDR3 has 16 amino acids. The V end was cut by 4 bases, the J end by 1 base, with 15 bases between. CDR3 DNA sequence: TGTGCCAGCAGCTCCGTGAGGAGCCTGGGCACAGATACGCAGTATTTT. The encoded protein is CASSSVRSLGTDTQYF.

This clonotype occurred a few times. The chain couples TRBV28 to TRBJ1-6; D is ambiguous. Germline-derived CDR1 and CDR2 are MDHEN and SYDVKM. The CDR3 is 15 amino acids. Deletions cut 6 bases from V and 7 bases from J, with 16 bases between. In DNA form, the CDR3 reads TGTGCCAGCAGGCCCCTGTTATTTGGGAATTCACCCCTCCACTTT. This translates into CASRPLLFGNSPLHF.

The V gene is TRBV6-1, the J gene TRBJ1-4, with unresolved D. Trimming took 5 bases from V and 6 from J, leaving 13 bases between them. This CDR3 is built from 14 residues. Germline-derived CDR1 and CDR2 are MNHNS and SASEGT. The CDR3 nucleotides read TGTGCCAGCAGTAAGGGAGGTTGGCATGAAAAACTGTTTTTT. Translation: CASSKGGWHEKLFF.

This clonotype has just a few counts. The chain couples TRBV4-1 to TRBJ1-2; tentatively, D is TRBD1 (6 bases). This CDR3 is 15 amino acids long. Looked up from germline, CDR1 is MGHRA and CDR2 is YSYEKL. Trimming removed 0 bases from V and 2 bases from J, with 10 bases in between. The CDR3 sequence is CASSQDRGNNYGYTF. The CDR3 DNA is TGCGCCAGCAGCCAAGACAGGGGTAACAACTATGGCTACACCTTC.

This clonotype has more than one count but fewer than ten. The CDR3 loop is CSACGTTYEQYF. For the CDR3, the DNA is TGCAGTGCCTGCGGGACTACCTACGAGCAGTACTTC. This chain uses TRBV20-1 with TRBJ2-7, with 7 bases identical to TRBD2. Per germline, CDR1 DFQATT and CDR2 SNEGSKA (reference sequence). The junction had 4 bases not matched to a gene; V was cut back by 6 bases and J by 2 bases. This CDR3 is built from 12 residues.

The J gene is TRBJ1-1, the V gene TRBV29-1; tentative D call: TRBD1 (5 bases). Germline assignment: CDR1 SQVTM and CDR2 ANQGSEA. V gave up 0 bases and J gave up 11 bases, with 22 bases separating them. The CDR3 consists of 15 residues. CDR3 region: CSVEDFGGWSRRAFF. The CDR3 nucleotides read TGCAGCGTTGAAGATTTTGGGGGGTGGTCTCGCCGGGCTTTCTTT.

The V and J genes are TRBV7-2 and TRBJ1-3; D is uncertain. The CDR3 contains 16 residues. V was shortened by 1 base and J by 0 bases, with 10 bases between the two germline ends. Per germline, CDR1 SGHTA and CDR2 FQGNSA. The CDR3 nucleotides are TGTGCCAGCAGCTTAGGATGGACTCTCTCTGGAAACACCATATATTTT. Translation: CASSLGWTLSGNTIYF.

This clonotype was seen a handful of times. V and J are TRBV20-1 and TRBJ2-5, with 8 bases that match TRBD2. Looked up from germline, CDR1 is DFQATT and CDR2 is SNEGSKA (reference sequence). This CDR3 has 13 residues. J gave up 1 base and V 5 bases, and 3 bases lay outside the gene matches. The CDR3 region is CSAQRGTQETQYF. The CDR3 DNA follows: TGCAGTGCTCAGCGGGGGACCCAAGAGACCCAGTACTTC.

The V call is TRBV20-1, the J call TRBJ1-6, with D unclear. The CDR3 is 12 amino acids. V was shortened by 5 bases and J by 7 bases, with 9 bases between the two germline ends. CDR1 is DFQATT and CDR2 is SNEGSKA in the germline V gene (reference sequence). CDR3 sequence reads: CSAPYGNSPLHF. The DNA of the CDR3 is TGCAGTGCTCCATACGGGAATTCACCCCTCCACTTT.

This clonotype was seen more than once but under ten times. The V gene is TRBV21-1, the J gene TRBJ2-7. TRBV21-1 is termed a pseudogene. This CDR3 is 15 amino acids long. The CDR3 nucleotides are TGTGCCAGCAGCAAAGCGTGGGGATTCTCCTACGAGCAGTACTTC. This codes for CASSKAWGFSYEQYF.

The rearrangement uses TRBV5-1 and TRBJ2-3, with D hard to call. Germline CDR1 is SGHRS and CDR2 is YFSETQ. This CDR3 is built from 14 residues. V lost 1 base and J 6 bases, leaving 12 bases between the germline ends. The CDR3 coding sequence is TGCGCCAGCAGCTTGCAACGTCAACTGGATACGCAGTATTTT. As protein: CASSLQRQLDTQYF.

The chain couples TRBV5-1 to TRBJ2-2; 7 bases are a match to TRBD1. The CDR3 has 16 amino acids. From germline, CDR1 is SGHRS and CDR2 YFSETQ. J gave up 1 base and V 2 bases, and 5 bases lay outside the gene matches. The DNA of the CDR3 is TGCGCCAGCAGCTTAGGAGACAGGGTGAACACCGGGGAGCTGTTTTTT. As protein: CASSLGDRVNTGELFF.

This clonotype has a handful of counts. The rearrangement joins TRBV6-1 to TRBJ2-3; 10 nucleotides align to TRBD2. V trimming: 8 bases; J trimming: 1 base; junction bases outside the gene matches: 12. Looked up from germline, CDR1 is MNHNS and CDR2 is SASEGT. This CDR3 has 17 amino acids. The CDR3 DNA is TGTGCCAGCCCCCCCCGGGCTCTAGCGGGGGGCACAGATACGCAGTATTTT. Translation gives CASPPRALAGGTDTQYF.

The sample holds a few counts of this clonotype. V is TRBV10-3 and J is TRBJ1-3; the D gene is possibly TRBD1 (5 bases). The V end was cut by 7 bases, the J end by 0 bases, with 10 bases between. The germline CDR1 and CDR2 sequences are ENHRY and SYGVKD. CDR3 size: 14 residues. The CDR3 reads CAITGDFSGNTIYF. CDR3 nucleotides: TGTGCCATCACGGGGGATTTCTCTGGAAACACCATATATTTT.

The rearrangement joins TRBV20-1 to TRBJ1-2, with 9 positions matching TRBD1. The germline V gene has CDR1 DFQATT and CDR2 SNEGSKA (reference sequence). The CDR3 sequence is 15 residues long. Trimming took 0 bases from V and 7 from J; bases not matched to a gene: 9. CDR3 in DNA: TGCAGTGCTAGAGAAACAGGGGGCTCGATCTCTGGCTACACCTTC. This translates into CSARETGGSISGYTF.

The V call is TRBV20-1, the J call TRBJ1-5; a possible D gene is TRBD1 (5 bases). The germline V gene has CDR1 DFQATT and CDR2 SNEGSKA (reference sequence). V was clipped by 6 bases and J by 4 bases, with 16 bases between them. The CDR3 is made up of 14 amino acids. DNA of the CDR3: TGCAGTGCCCACTCCGGGACGGGTAATCAGCCCCAGCATTTT. This sequence encodes CSAHSGTGNQPQHF.

CDR3 nucleotides: TGTGCCAGCAGAATCAGGGCCCAAGAGACCCAGTACTTC. The encoded protein is CASRIRAQETQYF. This rearrangement joins TRBV7-8 to TRBJ2-5; D perhaps matches TRBD1 (5 bases). Trimming removed 6 bases from V and 1 base from J, with 9 bases in between. The CDR3 sequence is 13 residues long. Germline CDR1 is SGHVS and CDR2 is FQNEAQ.

The chain has TRBV12-3 or TRBV12-4 and TRBJ2-3; TRBD1 might be the D (5 bases). Trimming pared 5 bases from V and 2 bases from J, leaving 11 bases between. CDR3 length: 14 residues. CDR3 residues: CASSQGLNTDTQYF. CDR3 nucleotide sequence: TGTGCCAGCAGTCAGGGTCTTAACACAGATACGCAGTATTTT.

The chain couples TRBV6-1 to TRBJ2-7; TRBD2 is a possible D gene (6 bases). Germline V lookup: CDR1 MNHNS, CDR2 SASEGT. The CDR3 extends over 13 amino acids. The ends were cut back, 6 bases at V and 3 bases at J, with 12 bases in the middle. The CDR3 loop reads CASRWAGIYEQYF. In nucleotides, the CDR3 is TGTGCCAGCAGGTGGGCGGGGATCTACGAGCAGTACTTC.

This clonotype was counted at least ten times. This chain joins TRBV29-1 and TRBJ2-7; a possible D gene is TRBD1 (6 bases). This CDR3 contains 11 residues. V lost 6 bases and J 3 bases, leaving 9 bases between the germline ends. CDR1 is SQVTM and CDR2 is ANQGSEA in the germline V gene. In DNA, the CDR3 is TGCAGCGTGGGGGACAACTACGAGCAGTACGTC. Protein sequence: CSVGDNYEQYV.

This clonotype was picked up a small number of times. This chain links TRBV7-9 with TRBJ1-6; D is unclear. Trimming left V 2 bases short and J 5 bases short, with 16 bases between. The germline V gene encodes CDR1 SEHNR and CDR2 FQNEAQ (reference sequence). The CDR3 is 17 amino acids. The CDR3, as DNA: TGTGCCAGCAGCTTAAGGACGGTGGGCGGGAATAATTCACCCCTCCACTTT. Translated: CASSLRTVGGNNSPLHF.

The chain employs TRBV4-3 and TRBJ2-3; 9 positions agree with TRBD2. Germline V lookup: CDR1 LGHNA, CDR2 YSLEER. V gave up 1 base and J gave up 3 bases; unmatched junction bases: 2. The length of the CDR3 is 15 residues. The CDR3 sequence: CASSQVLAGTDTQYF. CDR3 sequence (DNA): TGCGCCAGCAGCCAAGTTCTAGCGGGGACAGATACGCAGTATTTT.

This rearrangement joins TRBV5-1 to TRBJ1-5, with D possibly TRBD1 on 6 matching bases. V was pared by 0 bases and J by 5 bases, with 12 bases between. Germline lookup yields CDR1 SGHRS and CDR2 YFSETQ. There are 15 residues in the CDR3. In DNA form, the CDR3 reads TGCGCCAGCAGCTTGGATGGGAGGGGGGATCAGCCCCAGCATTTT. Amino acid sequence: CASSLDGRGDQPQHF.

This clonotype was detected many times. V and J are TRBV30 and TRBJ1-4; D remains ambiguous. The CDR3 has 13 amino acids. Trimming shortened V by 3 bases and J by 0 bases, and 5 bases separated the two germline ends. The V gene's germline CDR1 is GTSNPN and CDR2 SVGIG (reference sequence). The CDR3 DNA reads TGTGCCTGGAGGGGAGCAACTAATGAAAAACTGTTTTTT. This gives the protein CAWRGATNEKLFF.

The rearrangement uses TRBV5-1 and TRBJ2-1; D is perhaps TRBD1 or TRBD2 (5 bases each). V lost 3 bases and J lost 6, with 13 bases in between. In germline, CDR1 is SGHRS, CDR2 YFSETQ. The CDR3 is 14 amino acids. CDR3 nucleotides: TGCGCCAGCAGCTCGATGGGACCGCTCAATGAGCAGTTCTTC. Its translation is CASSSMGPLNEQFF.

As to this clonotype: This could be a read error, since a much larger clone is one nucleotide away. The chain is built from TRBV3-1 and TRBJ1-1; the D is unclear. The CDR3 sequence is 13 residues long. V was shortened by 1 base and J by 0 bases, with 3 bases between the two germline ends. Looked up from germline, CDR1 is LGHDT and CDR2 is YNNKEL (reference sequence). Here the CDR3 DNA reads TGTGCCAGCAGCCAAGTGGTGAACACTGAAGCTTTCTTT. As protein: CASSQVVNTEAFF.

This chain links TRBV6-6 with TRBJ2-7; possible D gene TRBD1, 6 bases. The CDR3 contains 16 residues. V lost 2 bases to trimming and J lost 0 bases, with 14 bases between them. Germline V gives CDR1 MNHNY, CDR2 SVGAGI (reference sequence). As DNA, the CDR3 is TGTGCCAGCAGTTACCCCGACAGGCCTAGCTCCTACGAGCAGTACGTC. Protein: CASSYPDRPSSYEQYV.

The rearrangement links TRBV5-1 to TRBJ1-2; D gene uncertain. This CDR3 comprises 12 residues. Germline loops: CDR1 SGHRS, CDR2 YFSETQ. Deletions cut 0 bases from V and 6 bases from J, with 6 bases between. The CDR3 DNA follows: TGCGCCAGCAGCTTGGCTCAGCATGGCTACACCTTC. Protein sequence: CASSLAQHGYTF. Variable domain in full (rest from reference TRBV5-1 and TRBJ1-2): KAGVTQTPRYLIKTRGQQVTLSCSPISGHRSVSWYQQTPGQGLQFLFEYFSETQRNKGNFPGRFSGRQFSNSRSEMNVSTLELGDSALYLCASSLAQHGYTFGSGTRLTVV.

The chain employs TRBV18 and TRBJ1-2, with TRBD1 matching 7 bases. The V gene's germline CDR1 is KGHSH and CDR2 LQKENI. The CDR3 runs to 13 residues. J gave up 2 bases and V 8 bases, and 5 bases lay outside the gene matches. The CDR3 DNA is TGTGCCAGCCAGGCAGGGGGGAACTATGGCTACACCTTC. Its protein is CASQAGGNYGYTF.